These T cell receptor beta chains were read from a single sample in a study of blood T cell repertoires in COVID-19. Assay used: immunoSEQ multiplex PCR; TCRdb lists only in-frame clones, some missing. The profile shows around 61,000 clones, over 85% of them singletons. What was sequenced was peripheral blood. The origin of the receptors is a man aged 55-75 years with acute or convalescent COVID-19. CDR3s include the opening cysteine and the closing phenylalanine or tryptophan. The order of the fields is clone size, J gene, D gene, V gene, CDR3 protein, CDR3 DNA. D genes are given only for firm matches. The listing skips clone size in some rows; elsewhere it reads once, few, many or a size class.

- | TRBJ1-6 | TRBD1 | TRBV11-2 | CASSLDVAGQRFSPLHF | TGTGCCAGCAGCTTAGATGTCGCGGGACAGAGGTTTTCACCCCTCCACTTT
- | TRBJ1-5 | - | TRBV2 | CASRPGLSNQPQHF | TGTGCCAGCAGGCCGGGTCTGAGTAATCAGCCCCAGCATTTT
- | TRBJ2-3 | - | TRBV27 | CASSLGGRTDTQYF | TGTGCCAGCAGTTTAGGGGGGAGGACAGATACGCAGTATTTT
- | TRBJ1-5 | TRBD1 | TRBV28 | CASSTWTGNQPQHF | TGTGCCAGCAGTACTTGGACAGGTAATCAGCCCCAGCATTTT
- | TRBJ1-5 | - | TRBV6-5 | CASSYRESNQPQHF | TGTGCCAGCAGTTACAGGGAGAGCAATCAGCCCCAGCATTTT
- | TRBJ2-3 | TRBD2 | TRBV7-2 | CASSTRAGASTDTQYF | TGTGCCAGCAGCACACGAGCGGGGGCGAGCACAGATACGCAGTATTTT
- | TRBJ1-4 | TRBD1 | TRBV2 | CASREQGAIGEKLFF | TGTGCCAGCAGAGAACAGGGGGCGATAGGAGAAAAACTGTTTTTT
- | TRBJ2-1 | - | TRBV24-1 | CATSGDVAGEFF | TGTGCCACCAGTGGCGACGTCGCAGGGGAGTTCTTC
- | TRBJ1-5 | - | TRBV27 | CASSVGRGTQYNQPQHF | TGTGCCAGCAGTGTGGGACGAGGGACTCAATACAATCAGCCCCAGCATTTT
- | TRBJ1-4 | - | TRBV2 | CASSPGHLTNEKLFF | TGTGCCAGCAGTCCTGGACACCTCACTAATGAAAAACTGTTTTTT
once | TRBJ1-6 | - | TRBV27 | CASSPTTDWNSPLHF | TGTGCCAGCAGTCCGACGACTGACTGGAATTCACCCCTCCACTTT
- | TRBJ2-7 | - | TRBV7-6 | CASSLRYSLSSYEQYF | TGTGCCAGCAGCTTAAGATACTCTCTAAGCTCCTACGAGCAGTACTTC
few | TRBJ1-4 | - | TRBV5-4 | CASSLRGYGEKLFF | TGTGCCAGCAGCTTGAGAGGGTACGGCGAAAAACTGTTTTTT
few | TRBJ1-3 | - | TRBV7-8 | CASSRGSSGNTIYF | TGTGCCAGCAGCCGAGGGAGCTCTGGAAACACCATATATTTT
- | TRBJ2-7 | - | TRBV18 | CASSPRIQGYEQYF | TGTGCCAGCTCACCACGGATACAGGGCTACGAGCAGTACTTC
- | TRBJ1-2 | - | TRBV7-2 | CASSLDLGQSRYGYTF | TGTGCCAGCAGCTTAGATCTGGGGCAGAGTAGGTATGGCTACACCTTC
- | TRBJ2-3 | TRBD2 | TRBV30 | CAWNPGLATDTQYF | TGTGCCTGGAACCCGGGACTAGCGACAGATACGCAGTATTTT
- | TRBJ1-5 | - | TRBV2 | CASKENVDNQPQHF | TGTGCCAGCAAGGAGAACGTGGACAATCAGCCCCAGCATTTT
once | TRBJ1-5 | - | TRBV7-9 | CASSFGTSNQPQHF | TGTGCCAGCAGCTTTGGGACAAGCAATCAGCCCCAGCATTTT
- | TRBJ1-4 | - | TRBV5-1 | CASSHTGPNEKLFF | TGCGCCAGCAGCCACACAGGGCCTAATGAAAAACTGTTTTTT
once | TRBJ2-1 | TRBD2 | TRBV5-1 | CASSLAPSGGAGYNEQFF | TGCGCCAGCAGCTTAGCTCCTAGCGGGGGGGCCGGTTACAATGAGCAGTTCTTC
- | TRBJ1-2 | TRBD1 | TRBV18 | CASSPQTGGYGYTF | TGTGCCAGCTCACCACAAACAGGGGGGTATGGCTACACCTTC
- | TRBJ1-5 | TRBD1 | TRBV27 | CASRPTGQINQPQHF | TGTGCCAGCAGACCTACGGGACAGATCAATCAGCCCCAGCATTTT
- | TRBJ1-6 | - | TRBV6-6 | CASSYFLNSPLHF | TGTGCCAGCAGTTACTTCCTAAATTCACCCCTCCACTTT
- | TRBJ2-2 | - | TRBV2 | CASRNRVTGELFF | TGTGCCAGCAGGAACAGGGTCACCGGGGAGCTGTTTTTT
- | TRBJ2-1 | TRBD2 | TRBV27 | CASKLLAGGINEQFF | TGTGCCAGCAAGCTCCTAGCGGGGGGGATTAATGAGCAGTTCTTC
- | TRBJ1-2 | TRBD1 | TRBV14 | CASSPLAGTGLYGYTF | TGTGCCAGCAGCCCACTCGCCGGGACAGGGCTATATGGCTACACCTTC
- | TRBJ1-5 | - | TRBV24-1 | CATSDVQGNQPQHF | TGTGCCACCAGTGACGTACAGGGCAATCAGCCCCAGCATTTT
- | TRBJ1-1 | - | TRBV3-1/TRBV3-2 | CASSIDLSDRAFF | TGTGCCAGCAGCATCGACCTTTCCGACAGAGCTTTCTTT
- | TRBJ2-7 | TRBD1 | TRBV11-3 | CASSRTGGGEQYF | TGTGCCAGCAGCCGGACAGGGGGCGGGGAGCAGTACTTC
- | TRBJ1-1 | TRBD1 | TRBV19 | CASRLTGATEAFF | TGTGCCAGTAGGCTGACAGGGGCCACTGAAGCTTTCTTT